This T cell receptor (beta chain) was sequenced during a study of CD8 T cells in ankylosing spondylitis. General study points: Some of the motif variants had earlier been found in reactive arthritis patients' fluid and blood. What appeared characteristic of ankylosing spondylitis blood was a TCR beta motif of seven to nine highly homologous variants. From matched ankylosing spondylitis synovial fluid, disease-linked clones were reportedly recovered at significantly enriched levels.

This clonotype was recorded at least ten times. The antigen remains unidentified. Researchers built TCR beta libraries using quantitative 5'-RACE with molecular barcodes. TCRdb itself ran the 5' RACE reads through MiXCR, one entry per CDR3 protein. The data hold some 120,000 distinct CDR3 sequences, with roughly 13% observed a single time. This CDR3 contains 16 residues. Trimming pared 7 bases from V and 5 bases from J, leaving 20 bases between. V usage is TRBV12-3 or TRBV12-4 and J usage is TRBJ1-4, with D maybe TRBD1 (5 bases). Sample: blood, either unsorted or a sorted T cell fraction (not recorded which). This TCR was sampled from a female donor with ankylosing spondylitis or in good health (not recorded which). Here the CDR3 DNA reads TGTGCCAGCACCAGGGAGATGTCCAGAGGAAATGAAAAACTGTTTTTT. Residues: CASTREMSRGNEKLFF.